This T cell receptor (beta chain) comes out of a study of neurological immune-mediated disorders. This sample's time point: longitudinal time-point 1 (baseline). After removal of 3 bases from V and 5 bases from J, the junction contained 3 bases not matched to a gene. The CDR3 has 14 amino acids. Germline CDR1 SGDLS, CDR2 YYNGEE. This clonotype was recorded at least ten times. The authors made cDNA by 5'RACE with 10-nucleotide random UMIs. TCRdb fed the 5' RACE reads into MiXCR, producing one record per CDR3 protein. The sample includes more than 70,000 distinct CDR3 sequences, about 10% of them seen just once.

The clonotype comes from a man aged 30 to 39 in good health. Sample: PBMCs. The chain couples TRBV9 to TRBJ1-5; 9 positions match TRBD1. The CDR3 region has the DNA TGTGCCAGCAGCGCAGGACAGGGGTATCAGCCCCAGCATTTT. Its protein is CASSAGQGYQPQHF.